This TCR beta chain originates from a study of blood T cells in healthy people across ages. Study-wide results and caveats: Donors of long life had a larger count of naive CD4+ cells and greater diversity than aged donors.

Turning to this clonotype: What it binds is unknown. A read error may explain this, as a much larger clone is one base away.

There are 15 residues in the CDR3. Germline V CDR1 and CDR2: MNHEY, SVGEGT. Next came a second PCR, run for about 7 to 12 cycles, which used a sample-barcoded 5' primer along with a J-beta primer mix. One entry per CDR3 protein results from TCRdb running MiXCR on the 5' RACE reads. The sample shows around 710,000 distinct CDR3 sequences, more than 40% of them seen only once. The sequence was obtained from a woman in her sixties or seventies in good health. The V gene is TRBV6-2 or TRBV6-3, the J gene TRBJ2-1; TRBD2 might be the D (6 bases). TRBJ2-7 explains the end of the DNA better; the J call may be wrong. Sequencing used blood. In DNA, the CDR3 is TGTGCCAGCAGTTACTCGAGGGACTCCTACAATGAGCAGTACTTC. Its protein is CASSYSRDSYNEQYF.